This entry features one TCR beta chain sequence. Its antigen target is currently unknown. The input lacks base qualities; no much larger clone sits a single base away. The record originates from a study of cytotoxic CD8 clonotypes in ibrutinib-treated CLL (dated by TCRdb to about 2021). Concerning the study at large: In this cohort, approximately 15 patients were treatment-naive and roughly 10 were relapsed/refractory, while about 18 had unmutated IGHV. Partial responses were observed in approximately 24 patients and complete responses in 2; after a median follow-up of 68 months, remission was maintained in around 14 patients and progression was observed in approximately 12. The response samples were drawn at a median of roughly twelve months into treatment, with a range of about 6 to 36 months. On average, each sample had approximately 250,000 productive templates and approximately 89,000 productive rearrangements. Longitudinal samples were obtainable from about 30% of the roughly 86 participants in the trial. Cryopreserved peripheral blood mononuclear cells were collected at three points: before therapy, at response, and at either sustained remission or disease progression. Every remission and progressive disease sample was obtained while ibrutinib was still being received by the patients. Beyond this particular receptor, the publication reports: Baseline clonality exceeded that of age-matched healthy donors and correlated strongly with circulating CD8+ T-cell counts. Public clonotypes were found to be uncommon and were observed to contract or remain stable during treatment; the increase in clonality was shown to reflect expansion of private clonotypes at ibrutinib response. Sampling times were not matched between sustained-remission and progressing patients, and lymph node repertoires were not studied. An increase in clonality was observed at ibrutinib response, with clonality remaining stable during sustained remission and falling back toward baseline at progression.

CDR1 is given as LNHNV and CDR2 as YYDKDF, both from the germline V gene (reference sequence). Trimmed from V: 1 base; trimmed from J: 6 bases; junction bases lacking a gene match: 9. The CDR3 goes from the cysteine to the phenylalanine over 15 residues. This entry keeps only the CDR3 DNA: 45 bases, framed from base 1. The sample's time point, from its label and the paper: less than 30 months on ibrutinib. For TCR beta library preparation, roughly 2.2 micrograms of genomic DNA were isolated from cryopreserved PBMCs. Longitudinal blood samples from CLL patients on ibrutinib monotherapy underwent high-throughput TCR beta sequencing. The patients took part in an open-label, single-center phase 2 trial of ibrutinib monotherapy. A MiSeq instrument was used for deep resolution sequencing, which targeted depths ranging from 1 in 1 million up to 1 in 200,000 T cells, with coverage averaging 10x for each clonotype. TCR beta libraries were generated with the immunoSEQ hsTCRB Kit. The authors processed their data as follows. Data were analyzed with ImmunoSEQ Data Assistant and ImmunoSEQ Analyzer, with V, D and J genes assigned per IMGT definitions. Clonality, which ranges from 0 to 1, was calculated as one minus the normalized Shannon entropy of productive rearrangement frequencies. Public clonotype analysis was restricted to overrepresented clonotypes comprising at least 0.05% of each patient's repertoire. Thirteen repertoires from age-matched healthy donors, obtained from immuneACCESS, served as clonality controls. TCRdb stores this immuneACCESS table with in-frame sequences only. Part of the clones is absent; in the studies checked, under half of the shortfall reflects unresolved V genes, and no reason is known for the rest. V, J and clone size were drawn from that table, and D and trimming were deduced from the DNA. The sample table shows 190,000 or so clones, and approximately 72% are seen once. Clones ranked in the top ten supply about an eighth of the sample.

The chain is assembled from TRBV15 and TRBJ2-7; 7 bases in the middle match TRBD1. Sequencing was performed on PBMCs, taken after 24 months of ibrutinib treatment. The receptor was derived from a human donor with chronic lymphocytic leukemia. This receptor has the CDR3 CATSRVGQLYGEQYF. The nucleotide sequence is given as TGTGCCACCAGCAGAGTGGGACAGTTGTACGGCGAGCAGTACTTC.